Listed here are 10 T cell receptor beta chains from one sample, sequenced in a study of regulatory T cells in long-lasting Graves disease. Described time point: newly diagnosed GD, antithyroid drugs for less than 3 months. TCR sequences were obtained from RNA taken from PBMCs. Arm-PCR of CDR3 regions and iRepertoire HTBI primers were used to build TCR beta libraries. TCRdb ran MiXCR on the multiplex PCR reads and lists one entry per CDR3 protein. The table shows 400,000 to 500,000 distinct CDR3 sequences, with around 15% occurring only once. The sample was also reused in another study, on T cells in Graves' hyperthyroidism and ophthalmopathy.

The source material was peripheral blood mononuclear cells (PBMCs), sampled at new diagnosis, from a patient treated with antithyroid drugs. The source of these receptors is a woman between 18 and 30 years old with Graves disease.

This clonotype has at least ten counts. The chain joins TRBV18 to TRBJ1-1, with D unclear. V was trimmed by 6 bases and J by 6 bases, leaving 11 bases between them. The CDR3 consists of 12 residues. Germline V gene sequence: CDR1 KGHSH, CDR2 LQKENI. The CDR3 loop is CASSSGGAEAFF. DNA for the CDR3: TGTGCCAGCTCTTCCGGCGGGGCTGAAGCTTTCTTT.

This clonotype came up many times. The chain uses TRBV28 and TRBJ1-3; perhaps TRBD1 as D (6 bases). Trimming left V 7 bases short and J 0 bases short, with 10 bases between. The CDR3 is 14 amino acids. Germline values: CDR1 MDHEN, CDR2 SYDVKM. The CDR3 sequence is CASNHRVSGNTIYF. CDR3 coding DNA: TGTGCCAGCAACCACAGGGTCTCTGGAAACACCATATATTTT. Complete variable domain (other parts from reference TRBV28 and TRBJ1-3): DVKVTQSSRYLVKRTGEKVFLECVQDMDHENMFWYRQDPGLGLRLIYFSYDVKMKEKGDIPEGYSVSREKKERFSLILESASTNQTSMYLCASNHRVSGNTIYFGEGSWLTVV.

This clonotype was seen a handful of times. This rearrangement joins TRBV28 to TRBJ1-2; D gene uncertain. Trimming shortened V by 8 bases and J by 0 bases, and 7 bases separated the two germline ends. This CDR3 contains 12 residues. Germline CDR1 is MDHEN and CDR2 is SYDVKM. CDR3 amino acids: CASGVANYGYTF. The CDR3 DNA is TGTGCCAGCGGTGTTGCTAACTATGGCTACACCTTC.

J is TRBJ1-1 and V is TRBV6-2 or TRBV6-3; 8 nucleotides line up with TRBD1. With 6 bases clipped from V and 5 bases from J, the junction kept 5 bases outside the gene matches. Germline lookup yields CDR1 MNHEY and CDR2 SVGEGT. The CDR3 covers 13 residues. The CDR3 protein is CASRTGGETEAFF. The CDR3 bases are TGTGCCAGCAGAACAGGGGGAGAAACTGAAGCTTTCTTT.

This chain links TRBV10-3 with TRBJ1-2; D is perhaps TRBD1 (5 bases). The CDR3 length is 14 residues. The V end lost 0 bases, the J end lost 4 bases, and 9 bases lay between the germline ends. Germline lookup yields CDR1 ENHRY and CDR2 SYGVKD. The CDR3 region has the DNA TGTGCCATCAGTGAGTCGTGGGGCCCCTATGGCTACACCTTC. This codes for CAISESWGPYGYTF.

There are many counts of this clonotype. The genes are TRBV3-1 and TRBJ2-7; 11 nucleotides match TRBD2. V shed 1 base and J 4 bases; nucleotides not matched to a gene: 3. Germline CDR1 is LGHDT and CDR2 is YNNKEL (reference sequence). CDR3 length: 15 residues. The CDR3 DNA sequence: TGTGCCAGCAGCCAAGGACTAGCGGGAAAGTACGAGCAGTACTTC. This gives the protein CASSQGLAGKYEQYF.

The V gene is TRBV10-2, the J gene TRBJ2-5; 14 positions match TRBD2. Trimming took 5 bases from V and 3 from J; bases not matched to a gene: 14. This CDR3 has 19 residues. CDR1 and CDR2 from the germline V gene are WSHSY and SAAADI. CDR3 sequence reads: CASSRDPTSGRAEEETQYF. CDR3 nucleotide sequence: TGCGCCAGCAGTCGCGACCCGACTAGCGGGAGGGCCGAGGAAGAGACCCAGTACTTC.

This clonotype was found many times. The rearrangement joins TRBV12-3 or TRBV12-4 to TRBJ2-1; D may be TRBD1 (6 bases). TRBJ2-5 matches the DNA end more closely, so the J call is doubtful. There are 12 residues in the CDR3. The CDR3 region has the DNA TGTGCCAGCAGTCGACAGGTGGAGACCCAGTACTTC. Translation gives CASSRQVETQYF.

This clonotype was counted only a few times. The chain couples TRBV7-9 to TRBJ2-2; 7 bases are shared with TRBD1. CDR3 size: 16 residues. The V and J ends lost 6 bases and 1 base, in that order; junction bases with no gene match: 8. Germline V gives CDR1 SEHNR, CDR2 FQNEAQ (reference sequence). Written as DNA, the CDR3 is TGTGCCAGCAGGTACCCGGGACAGATGAACACCGGGGAGCTGTTTTTT. It encodes CASRYPGQMNTGELFF.

This clonotype was counted only a few times. This sequence joins TRBV24-1 and TRBJ2-1, with 8 bases that match TRBD2. Germline values: CDR1 KGHDR, CDR2 SFDVKD. The CDR3 is 18 residues long. The trim removed 3 bases at V and 3 bases at J, leaving 12 bases unmatched. As DNA, the CDR3 is TGTGCCACCAGTGATCCCCTACGGGAGGGCCAGGACTACAATGAGCAGTTCTTC. Translating gives CATSDPLREGQDYNEQFF.